Listed below are T cell receptor beta chains from one sample, sequenced in a study of T cell responses to AZD1222 COVID-19 vaccine. The assay was immunoSEQ multiplex PCR, and TCRdb's table has in-frame clones only and misses some. The table records some 60,000 clones, 75% to 90% of them present only once. The input for sequencing was peripheral blood, taken 28 days after the second AZD1222 dose. The source of these receptors is an adult who received the AZD1222 COVID-19 vaccine. Both conserved end residues are part of each CDR3. The order of the fields is clone size, D gene, V gene, J gene, CDR3 DNA, CDR3 protein. The D gene is left open where the match is weak. Not every row has a clone size; where given, it reads once, few, many or a size class.

abundance: NA; d_gene: TRBD1; v_gene: TRBV28; j_gene: TRBJ2-1; CDR3nt: TGTGCCAGCAGATGGACAGGTAGCTCCTACAATGAGCAGTTCTTC; CDR3aa: CASRWTGSSYNEQFF
abundance: NA; d_gene: TRBD1; v_gene: TRBV5-8; j_gene: TRBJ2-3; CDR3nt: TGTGCCAGCAGCTTGGGACAGGGGAGCACAGATACGCAGTATTTT; CDR3aa: CASSLGQGSTDTQYF
abundance: NA; d_gene: TRBD2; v_gene: TRBV4-3; j_gene: TRBJ2-1; CDR3nt: TGCGCCAGCAGCCAAGGGGGGGGCTCCTACAATGAGCAGTTCTTC; CDR3aa: CASSQGGGSYNEQFF
abundance: once; d_gene: NA; v_gene: TRBV10-3; j_gene: TRBJ1-1; CDR3nt: TGTGCCATCAGTGAGTCGAAGGTCAGGGGTACTGAAGCTTTCTTT; CDR3aa: CAISESKVRGTEAFF
abundance: NA; d_gene: NA; v_gene: TRBV5-6; j_gene: TRBJ1-2; CDR3nt: TGTGCCAGCAGCTCCTTAGCTAGGGGGGACTATGGCTACACCTTC; CDR3aa: CASSSLARGDYGYTF
abundance: few; d_gene: TRBD2; v_gene: TRBV7-9; j_gene: TRBJ2-3; CDR3nt: TGTGCCAGCCTTCCGCGAGCGGGAGGGATGGGGGGCACAGATACGCAGTATTTT; CDR3aa: CASLPRAGGMGGTDTQYF
abundance: NA; d_gene: TRBD1; v_gene: TRBV29-1; j_gene: TRBJ1-4; CDR3nt: TGCAGCGTTCAATATAGAGAGGAAGGGACAGGGAATAGGCTGGCGAAACTGTTTTTT; CDR3aa: CSVQYREEGTGNRLAKLFF
abundance: NA; d_gene: NA; v_gene: TRBV28; j_gene: TRBJ1-6; CDR3nt: TGTGCCAGCAGTACCTCTAATGGGGGATCACCCCTCCACTTT; CDR3aa: CASSTSNGGSPLHF
abundance: once; d_gene: NA; v_gene: TRBV10-3; j_gene: TRBJ1-5; CDR3nt: TGTGCCATCAGTGAGGGCCCAGCACCTCAGCCCCAGCATTTT; CDR3aa: CAISEGPAPQPQHF
abundance: NA; d_gene: TRBD2; v_gene: TRBV3-1/TRBV3-2; j_gene: TRBJ2-7; CDR3nt: TGTGCCAGCAGCCTTACTAGCGGGGCTACCTACGAGCAGTACTTC; CDR3aa: CASSLTSGATYEQYF
abundance: NA; d_gene: NA; v_gene: TRBV5-1; j_gene: TRBJ2-7; CDR3nt: TGCGCCAGCAGCTTGGCTACTGCCTACGAGCAGTACTTC; CDR3aa: CASSLATAYEQYF
abundance: NA; d_gene: NA; v_gene: TRBV19; j_gene: TRBJ2-5; CDR3nt: TGTGCCAGTACCCCAACTTGGGGCAGACACCAAGAGACCCAGTACTTC; CDR3aa: CASTPTWGRHQETQYF
abundance: NA; d_gene: NA; v_gene: TRBV11-3; j_gene: TRBJ2-3; CDR3nt: TGTGCCAGCAGCTTTGGGGAAGGGAACCCGGGGGATACGCAGTATTTT; CDR3aa: CASSFGEGNPGDTQYF
abundance: NA; d_gene: NA; v_gene: TRBV6-5; j_gene: TRBJ1-1; CDR3nt: TGTGCCAGCAGTTATTTCGCTGAAGCTTTCTTT; CDR3aa: CASSYFAEAFF
abundance: once; d_gene: NA; v_gene: TRBV7-8; j_gene: TRBJ1-1; CDR3nt: TGTGCCAGCAGCTCACTTAGGAATATGGGCGGGACTGAAGCTTTCTTT; CDR3aa: CASSSLRNMGGTEAFF
abundance: NA; d_gene: NA; v_gene: TRBV6-1; j_gene: TRBJ2-1; CDR3nt: TGTGCCAGCAGTGCAACGGGGACTCGAAGCTCCTACAATGAGCAGTTCTTC; CDR3aa: CASSATGTRSSYNEQFF
abundance: NA; d_gene: NA; v_gene: TRBV3-1/TRBV3-2; j_gene: TRBJ2-7; CDR3nt: TGTGCCAGCAGCCAAGACAGGGAAAGGAACGAGCAGTACTTC; CDR3aa: CASSQDRERNEQYF
abundance: NA; d_gene: NA; v_gene: TRBV14; j_gene: TRBJ1-6; CDR3nt: TGTGCCAGCAGCCAGCTCGAGGGGCCAAATTCACCCCTCCACTTT; CDR3aa: CASSQLEGPNSPLHF
abundance: few; d_gene: TRBD1; v_gene: TRBV14; j_gene: TRBJ1-6; CDR3nt: TGTGCCAGCAGCCGCTGGAGGGACAGGGGGTCACCCCTCCACTTT; CDR3aa: CASSRWRDRGSPLHF
abundance: NA; d_gene: NA; v_gene: TRBV6-5; j_gene: TRBJ1-2; CDR3nt: TGTGCCAGCAGTTACTCCGCGGCAGGGCGAGGCTACACCTTC; CDR3aa: CASSYSAAGRGYTF
abundance: NA; d_gene: TRBD1; v_gene: TRBV3-1/TRBV3-2; j_gene: TRBJ1-4; CDR3nt: TGTGCCAGCAGCCCTCTACAGGGGGCTCTTGCAACTAATGAAAAACTGTTTTTT; CDR3aa: CASSPLQGALATNEKLFF
abundance: NA; d_gene: TRBD1; v_gene: TRBV4-1; j_gene: TRBJ1-2; CDR3nt: TGCGCCAGCAGCCTTCCGGGACAGGTCCCCTATGGCTACACCTTC; CDR3aa: CASSLPGQVPYGYTF
abundance: NA; d_gene: NA; v_gene: TRBV2; j_gene: TRBJ2-2; CDR3nt: TGTGCCAGCGTTGTCGGACTGAGTTCTGGGGAGCTGTTTTTT; CDR3aa: CASVVGLSSGELFF
abundance: NA; d_gene: NA; v_gene: TRBV25-1; j_gene: TRBJ2-1; CDR3nt: TGTGCCAGCAGTGAATGGCCAAGCGTGAATGAGCAGTTCTTC; CDR3aa: CASSEWPSVNEQFF
abundance: NA; d_gene: NA; v_gene: TRBV25-1; j_gene: TRBJ1-6; CDR3nt: TGTGCCAGTTGTAAGGCCTATAATTCACCCCTCCACTTT; CDR3aa: CASCKAYNSPLHF
abundance: NA; d_gene: NA; v_gene: TRBV30; j_gene: TRBJ1-1; CDR3nt: TGTGCCTGGAGTTGGAGGGTTAACACTGAAGCTTTCTTT; CDR3aa: CAWSWRVNTEAFF
abundance: NA; d_gene: NA; v_gene: TRBV11-2; j_gene: TRBJ2-7; CDR3nt: TGTGCCAGCAGCTTAGATCTGGGGAGCGAGCAGTACTTC; CDR3aa: CASSLDLGSEQYF
abundance: few; d_gene: NA; v_gene: TRBV6-2/TRBV6-3; j_gene: TRBJ2-5; CDR3nt: TGTGCCAGCAGACCTCCGGGACCGCCCCGGGAGACCCAGTACTTC; CDR3aa: CASRPPGPPRETQYF
abundance: NA; d_gene: NA; v_gene: TRBV9; j_gene: TRBJ1-2; CDR3nt: TGTGCCAGCAGCGCGGGAAGTAACTATGGCTACACCTTC; CDR3aa: CASSAGSNYGYTF
abundance: NA; d_gene: TRBD2; v_gene: TRBV3-1/TRBV3-2; j_gene: TRBJ2-7; CDR3nt: TGTGCCAGCAGCAAACTAGCGGGAGTCTGCGAGCAGTACTTC; CDR3aa: CASSKLAGVCEQYF